The clone carrying this T cell receptor (beta chain) came up a few times. The data stem from a study of T cells after yellow fever vaccination. Synthesis of TCR cDNA relied on 5'RACE template switching, which attached a universal primer site and UMIs. TCRdb fed the 5' RACE reads into MiXCR, producing one record per CDR3 protein. The sample holds a few hundred thousand distinct CDR3 sequences, 6.5% to 7.5% seen once. This TCR derives from a man aged 25-45 years who received the YFV17D yellow fever vaccine. The material was CD4+ T cells sorted from PBMCs, obtained on the day of the yellow fever booster vaccination.

The DNA for the CDR3 is TGTGCCAGCTCACCACCCTCGATGCCCGAGCAGTACTTC. This codes for CASSPPSMPEQYF. J is TRBJ2-7 and V is TRBV18; D ambiguous. The CDR3 has 13 residues. V gave up 0 bases and J gave up 6 bases, with 9 bases separating them. Germline CDR1 KGHSH, CDR2 LQKENI.